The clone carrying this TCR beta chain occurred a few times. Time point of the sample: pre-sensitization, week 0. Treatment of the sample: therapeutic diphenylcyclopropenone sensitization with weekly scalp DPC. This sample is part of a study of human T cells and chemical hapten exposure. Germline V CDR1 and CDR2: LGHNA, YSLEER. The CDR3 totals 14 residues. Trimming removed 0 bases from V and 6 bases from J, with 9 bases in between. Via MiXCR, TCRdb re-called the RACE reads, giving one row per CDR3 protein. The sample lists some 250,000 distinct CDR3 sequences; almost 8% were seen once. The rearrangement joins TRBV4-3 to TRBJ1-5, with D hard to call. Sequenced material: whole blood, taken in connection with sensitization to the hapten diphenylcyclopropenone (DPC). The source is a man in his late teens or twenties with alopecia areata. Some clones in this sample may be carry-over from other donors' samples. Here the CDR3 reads CASSQDPGSQPQHF. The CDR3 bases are TGCGCCAGCAGCCAAGATCCTGGAAGTCAGCCCCAGCATTTT.